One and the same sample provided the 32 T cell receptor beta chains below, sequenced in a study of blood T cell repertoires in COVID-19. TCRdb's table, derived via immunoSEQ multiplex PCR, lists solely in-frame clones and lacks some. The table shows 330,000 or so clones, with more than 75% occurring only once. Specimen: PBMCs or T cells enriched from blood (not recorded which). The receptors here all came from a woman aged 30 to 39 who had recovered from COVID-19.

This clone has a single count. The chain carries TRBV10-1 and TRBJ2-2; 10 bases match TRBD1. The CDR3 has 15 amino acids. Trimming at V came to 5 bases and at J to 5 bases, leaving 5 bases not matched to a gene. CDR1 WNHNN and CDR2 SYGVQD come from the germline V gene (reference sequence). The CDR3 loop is CASSLGQGWTGELFF. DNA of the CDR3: TGCGCCAGCAGTTTGGGACAGGGGTGGACCGGGGAGCTGTTTTTT.

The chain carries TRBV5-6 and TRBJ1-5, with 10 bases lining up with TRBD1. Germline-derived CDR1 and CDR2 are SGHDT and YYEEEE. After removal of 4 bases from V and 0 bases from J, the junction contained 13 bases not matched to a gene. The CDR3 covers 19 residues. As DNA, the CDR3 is TGTGCCAGCAGCGTAGCCGGGACAGGGGCTAGTCTTAGCAATCAGCCCCAGCATTTT. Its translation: CASSVAGTGASLSNQPQHF. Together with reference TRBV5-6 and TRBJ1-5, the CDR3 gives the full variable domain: DAGVTQSPTHLIKTRGQQVTLRCSPKSGHDTVSWYQQALGQGPQFIFQYYEEEERQRGNFPDRFSGHQFPNYSSELNVNALLLGDSALYLCASSVAGTGASLSNQPQHFGDGTRLSIL.

The CDR3 DNA follows: TGTGCCAGCAGCCGTACCTCGACTAGCCAAACCTACGAGCAGTACTTC. It is translated as CASSRTSTSQTYEQYF. The chain recombines TRBV11-3 with TRBJ2-7; TRBD2 matches 7 bases. CDR1 and CDR2 from the germline V gene are SGHNT and YENEEA. J gave up 2 bases and V 5 bases, and 12 bases lay outside the gene matches. The CDR3 sequence is 16 residues long.

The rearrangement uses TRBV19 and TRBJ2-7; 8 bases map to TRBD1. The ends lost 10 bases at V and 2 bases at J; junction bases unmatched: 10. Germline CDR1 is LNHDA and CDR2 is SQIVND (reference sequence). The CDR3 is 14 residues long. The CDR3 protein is CAIPPGGLTYEQYF. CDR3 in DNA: TGTGCCATCCCGCCAGGGGGCTTGACCTACGAGCAGTACTTC.

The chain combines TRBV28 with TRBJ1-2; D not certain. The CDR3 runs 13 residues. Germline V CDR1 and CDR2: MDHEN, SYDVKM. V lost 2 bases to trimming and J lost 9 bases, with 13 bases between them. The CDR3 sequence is CASSLAPPESYTF. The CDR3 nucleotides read TGTGCCAGCAGTTTAGCACCTCCTGAGAGCTACACCTTC.

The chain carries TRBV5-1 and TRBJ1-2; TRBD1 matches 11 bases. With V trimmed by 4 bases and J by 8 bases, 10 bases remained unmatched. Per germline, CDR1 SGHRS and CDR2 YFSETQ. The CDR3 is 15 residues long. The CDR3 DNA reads TGCGCCAGCAGCATCTCAGGGACAGGGGGTGCCGGCTACACCTTC. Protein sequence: CASSISGTGGAGYTF.

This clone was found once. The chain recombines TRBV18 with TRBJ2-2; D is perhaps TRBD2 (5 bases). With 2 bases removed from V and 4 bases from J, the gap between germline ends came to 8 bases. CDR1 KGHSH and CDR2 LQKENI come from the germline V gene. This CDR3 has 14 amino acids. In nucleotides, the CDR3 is TGTGCCAGCTCACCAGATGAGGGCACCGGGGAGCTGTTTTTT. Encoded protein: CASSPDEGTGELFF.

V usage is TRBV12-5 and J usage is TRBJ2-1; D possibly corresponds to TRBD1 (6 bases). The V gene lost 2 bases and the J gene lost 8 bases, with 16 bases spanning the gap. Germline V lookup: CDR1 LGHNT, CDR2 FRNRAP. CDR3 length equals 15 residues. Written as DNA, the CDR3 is TGTGCTAGTGGTTTGAGGGCGTCAGGGGAAGATGAGCAGTTCTTC. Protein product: CASGLRASGEDEQFF.

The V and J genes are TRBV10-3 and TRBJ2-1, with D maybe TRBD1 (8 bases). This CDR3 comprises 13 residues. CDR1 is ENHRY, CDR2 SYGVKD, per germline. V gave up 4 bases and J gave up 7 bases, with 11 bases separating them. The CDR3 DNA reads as TGTGCCATCAGTGTACAGGGGGGGAATGAGCAGTTCTTC. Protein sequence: CAISVQGGNEQFF.

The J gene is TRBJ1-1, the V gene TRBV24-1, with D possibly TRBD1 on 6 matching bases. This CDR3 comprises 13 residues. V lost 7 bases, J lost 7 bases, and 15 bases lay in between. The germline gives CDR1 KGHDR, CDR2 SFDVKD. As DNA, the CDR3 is TGTGCCACCAGGTGGGGACATAGCTATGAAGCTTTCTTT. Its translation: CATRWGHSYEAFF.

As DNA, the CDR3 is TGTGCCAGCAGCCAGCTGGGAGAAGTGACTAACTATGGCTACACCTTC. Translated: CASSQLGEVTNYGYTF. V and J are TRBV4-2 and TRBJ1-2; D remains ambiguous. The V end was cut by 3 bases, the J end by 0 bases, with 14 bases between. This CDR3 is 16 amino acids long. The germline gives CDR1 LGHNA, CDR2 YNFKEQ.

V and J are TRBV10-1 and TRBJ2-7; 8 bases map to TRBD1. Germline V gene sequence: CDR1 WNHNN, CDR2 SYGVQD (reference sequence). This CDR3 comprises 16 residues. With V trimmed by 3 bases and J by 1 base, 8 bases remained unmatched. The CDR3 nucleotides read TGCGCCAGCAGTGAATCCGGACAGGGAGGATCCTACGAGCAGTACTTC. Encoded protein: CASSESGQGGSYEQYF.

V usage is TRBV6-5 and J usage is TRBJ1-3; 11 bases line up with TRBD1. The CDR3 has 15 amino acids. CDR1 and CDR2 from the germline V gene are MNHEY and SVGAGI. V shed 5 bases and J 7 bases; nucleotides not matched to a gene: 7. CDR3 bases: TGTGCCAGCAGTCCGCCGGGACAGGGGGGGAACACCATATATTTT. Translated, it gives CASSPPGQGGNTIYF.

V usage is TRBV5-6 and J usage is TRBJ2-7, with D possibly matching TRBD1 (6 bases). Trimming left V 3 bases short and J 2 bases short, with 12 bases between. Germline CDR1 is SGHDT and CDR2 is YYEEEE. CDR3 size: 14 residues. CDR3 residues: CASSSLDSTYEQYF. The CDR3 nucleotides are TGTGCCAGCAGCTCCCTGGACAGCACCTACGAGCAGTACTTC.

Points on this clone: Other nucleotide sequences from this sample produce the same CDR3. The CDR3 DNA reads TGTGCCAGCAGCCAAGGGCCTAACACTGAAGCTTTCTTT. This gives the protein CASSQGPNTEAFF. The chain links TRBV3-1 (or the pseudogene TRBV3-2) to TRBJ1-1; no reliable D call. CDR1 and CDR2 (germline): LGHDT, YNNKEL (reference sequence). This CDR3 has 13 residues. Trimming removed 1 base at V and 2 bases at J, with 5 bases between.

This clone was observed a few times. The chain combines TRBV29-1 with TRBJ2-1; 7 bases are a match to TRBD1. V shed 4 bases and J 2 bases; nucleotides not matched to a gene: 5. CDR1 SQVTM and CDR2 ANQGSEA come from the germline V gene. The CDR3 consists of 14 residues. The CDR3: CSVVLGQAYNEQFF. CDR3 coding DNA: TGCAGCGTTGTTCTCGGACAGGCCTACAATGAGCAGTTCTTC.

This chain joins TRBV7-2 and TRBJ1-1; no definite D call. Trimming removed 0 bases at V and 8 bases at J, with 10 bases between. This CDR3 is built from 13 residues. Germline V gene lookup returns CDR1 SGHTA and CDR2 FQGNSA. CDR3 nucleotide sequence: TGTGCCAGCAGCTTAGCTTGGCAGAAAGAAGCTTTCTTT. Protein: CASSLAWQKEAFF. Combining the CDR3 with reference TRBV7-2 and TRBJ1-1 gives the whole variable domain GAGVSQSPSNKVTEKGKDVELRCDPISGHTALYWYRQSLGQGLEFLIYFQGNSAPDKSGLPSDRFSAERTGGSVSTLTIQRTQQEDSAVYLCASSLAWQKEAFFGQGTRLTVV.

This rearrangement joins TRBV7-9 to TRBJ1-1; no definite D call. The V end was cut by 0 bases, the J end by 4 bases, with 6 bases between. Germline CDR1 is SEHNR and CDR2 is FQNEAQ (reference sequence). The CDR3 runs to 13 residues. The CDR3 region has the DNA TGTGCCAGCAGCTTAGCTGGCCCCACTGAAGCTTTCTTT. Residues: CASSLAGPTEAFF.

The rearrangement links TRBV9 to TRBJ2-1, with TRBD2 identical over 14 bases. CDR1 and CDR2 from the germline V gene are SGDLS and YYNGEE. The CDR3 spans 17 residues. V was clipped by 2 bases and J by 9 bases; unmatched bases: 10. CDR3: CASSVPPGTSGGGEQFF. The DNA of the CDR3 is TGTGCCAGCAGCGTCCCGCCGGGGACTAGCGGGGGCGGTGAGCAGTTCTTC.

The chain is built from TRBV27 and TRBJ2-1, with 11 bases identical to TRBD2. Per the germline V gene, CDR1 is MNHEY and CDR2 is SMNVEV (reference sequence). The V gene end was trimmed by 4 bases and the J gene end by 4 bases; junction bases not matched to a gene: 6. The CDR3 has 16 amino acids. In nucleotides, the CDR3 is TGTGCCAGCAGTTCGAGGACTAGCGGGTATTACAATGAGCAGTTCTTC. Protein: CASSSRTSGYYNEQFF.

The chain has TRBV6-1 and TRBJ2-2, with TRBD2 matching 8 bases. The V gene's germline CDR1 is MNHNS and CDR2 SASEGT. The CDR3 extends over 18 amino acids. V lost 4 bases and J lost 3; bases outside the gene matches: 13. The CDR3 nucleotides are TGTGCCAGCAGTGCTCATGTGGCAACGGGAGGGTACACCGGGGAGCTGTTTTTT. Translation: CASSAHVATGGYTGELFF.

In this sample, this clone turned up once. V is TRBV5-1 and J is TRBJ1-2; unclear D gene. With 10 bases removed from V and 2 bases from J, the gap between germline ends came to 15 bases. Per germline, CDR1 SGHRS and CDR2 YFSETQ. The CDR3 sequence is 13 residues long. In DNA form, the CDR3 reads TGCGCCTCCTCCGTCGGGTCGAACTATGGCTACACCTTC. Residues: CASSVGSNYGYTF.

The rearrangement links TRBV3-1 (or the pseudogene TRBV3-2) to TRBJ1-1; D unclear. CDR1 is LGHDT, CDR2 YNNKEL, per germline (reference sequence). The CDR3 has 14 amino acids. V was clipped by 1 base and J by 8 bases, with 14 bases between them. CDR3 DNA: TGTGCCAGCAGCCAAGCGATCCCCTGGGCGGAAGCTTTCTTT. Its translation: CASSQAIPWAEAFF.

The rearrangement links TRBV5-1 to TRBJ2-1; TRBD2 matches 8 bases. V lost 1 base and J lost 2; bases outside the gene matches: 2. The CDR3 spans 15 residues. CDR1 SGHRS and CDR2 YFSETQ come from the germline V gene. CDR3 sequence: CASSLRLATYNEQFF. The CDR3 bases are TGCGCCAGCAGCTTGAGACTAGCGACCTACAATGAGCAGTTCTTC.

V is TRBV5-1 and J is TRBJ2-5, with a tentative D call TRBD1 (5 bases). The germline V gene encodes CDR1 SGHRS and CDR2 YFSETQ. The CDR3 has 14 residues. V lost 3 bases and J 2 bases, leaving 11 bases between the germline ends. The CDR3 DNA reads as TGCGCCAGCAGCTACCCAGGGTATCAAGAGACCCAGTACTTC. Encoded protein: CASSYPGYQETQYF.

The CDR3 region is CASRGTGGPYNEQFF. As DNA, the CDR3 is TGTGCCAGCAGAGGGACAGGGGGCCCCTACAATGAGCAGTTCTTC. The chain joins TRBV2 to TRBJ2-1; 12 bases line up with TRBD1. J gave up 2 bases and V 6 bases, and 2 bases lay outside the gene matches. The CDR3 contains 15 residues. Looked up from germline, CDR1 is SNHLY and CDR2 is FYNNEI.

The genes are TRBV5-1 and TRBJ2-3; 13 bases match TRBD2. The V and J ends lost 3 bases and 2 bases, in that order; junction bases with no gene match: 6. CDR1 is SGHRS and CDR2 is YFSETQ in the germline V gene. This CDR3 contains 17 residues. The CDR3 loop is CASSSGLAGVHTDTQYF. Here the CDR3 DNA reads TGCGCCAGCAGCTCTGGACTAGCGGGGGTTCACACAGATACGCAGTATTTT.

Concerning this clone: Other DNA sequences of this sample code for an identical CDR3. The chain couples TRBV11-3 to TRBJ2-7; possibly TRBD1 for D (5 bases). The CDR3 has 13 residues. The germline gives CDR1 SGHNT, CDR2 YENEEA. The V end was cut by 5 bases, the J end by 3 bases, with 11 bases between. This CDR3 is CASSPGQGYEQYF. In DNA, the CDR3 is TGTGCCAGCAGCCCCGGGCAGGGCTACGAGCAGTACTTC.

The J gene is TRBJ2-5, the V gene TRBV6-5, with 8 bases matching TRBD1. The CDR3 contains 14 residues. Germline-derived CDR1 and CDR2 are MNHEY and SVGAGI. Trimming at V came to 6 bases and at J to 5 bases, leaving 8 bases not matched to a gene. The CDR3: CASSKMTGAETQYF. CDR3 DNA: TGTGCCAGCAGCAAGATGACAGGGGCCGAGACCCAGTACTTC.

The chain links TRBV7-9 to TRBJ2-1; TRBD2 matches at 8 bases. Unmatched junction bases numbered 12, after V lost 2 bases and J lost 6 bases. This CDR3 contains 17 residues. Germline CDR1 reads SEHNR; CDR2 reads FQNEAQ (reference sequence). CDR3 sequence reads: CASSLSGTRSTFNEQFF. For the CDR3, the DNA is TGTGCCAGCAGCTTAAGTGGGACTAGGAGTACCTTCAATGAGCAGTTCTTC.

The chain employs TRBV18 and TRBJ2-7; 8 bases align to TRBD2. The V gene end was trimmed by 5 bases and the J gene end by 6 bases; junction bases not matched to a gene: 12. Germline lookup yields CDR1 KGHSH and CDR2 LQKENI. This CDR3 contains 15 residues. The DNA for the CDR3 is TGTGCCAGCTCATTCGACCAGACTAGCGTAGGCGAGCAGTACTTC. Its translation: CASSFDQTSVGEQYF.

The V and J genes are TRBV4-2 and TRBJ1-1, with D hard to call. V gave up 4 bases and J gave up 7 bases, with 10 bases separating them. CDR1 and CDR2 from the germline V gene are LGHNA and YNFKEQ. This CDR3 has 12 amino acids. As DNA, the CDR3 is TGTGCCAGCAGCCTCGAGGAGGGTGAAGCTTTCTTT. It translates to CASSLEEGEAFF.